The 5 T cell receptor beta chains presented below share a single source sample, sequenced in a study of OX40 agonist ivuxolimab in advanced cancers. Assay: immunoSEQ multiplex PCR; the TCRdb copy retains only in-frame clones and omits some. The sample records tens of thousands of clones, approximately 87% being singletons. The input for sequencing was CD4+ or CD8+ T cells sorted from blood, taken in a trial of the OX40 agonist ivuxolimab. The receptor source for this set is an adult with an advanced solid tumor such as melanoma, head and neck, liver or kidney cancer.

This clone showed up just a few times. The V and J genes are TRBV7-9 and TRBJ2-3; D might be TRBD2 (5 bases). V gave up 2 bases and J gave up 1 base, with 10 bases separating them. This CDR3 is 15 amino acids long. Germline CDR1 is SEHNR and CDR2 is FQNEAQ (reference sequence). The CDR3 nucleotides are TGTGCCAGCAGCTTACGGGATTGGGGCACAGATACGCAGTATTTT. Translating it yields CASSLRDWGTDTQYF.

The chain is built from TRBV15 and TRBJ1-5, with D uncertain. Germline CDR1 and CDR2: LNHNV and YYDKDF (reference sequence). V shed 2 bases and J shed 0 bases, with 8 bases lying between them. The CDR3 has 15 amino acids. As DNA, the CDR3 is TGTGCCACCAGCAGAAGGTTGGGTAGCAATCAGCCCCAGCATTTT. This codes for CATSRRLGSNQPQHF.

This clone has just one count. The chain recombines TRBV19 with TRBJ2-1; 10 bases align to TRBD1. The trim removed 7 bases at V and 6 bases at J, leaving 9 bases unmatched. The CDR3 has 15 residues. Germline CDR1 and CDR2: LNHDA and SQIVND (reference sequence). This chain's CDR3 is CASNPPGQGINEQFF. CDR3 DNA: TGTGCCAGTAACCCGCCGGGACAGGGGATCAATGAGCAGTTCTTC. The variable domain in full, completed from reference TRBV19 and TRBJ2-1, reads DGGITQSPKYLFRKEGQNVTLSCEQNLNHDAMYWYRQDPGQGLRLIYYSQIVNDFQKGDIAEGYSVSREKKESFPLTVTSAQKNPTAFYLCASNPPGQGINEQFFGPGTRLTVL.

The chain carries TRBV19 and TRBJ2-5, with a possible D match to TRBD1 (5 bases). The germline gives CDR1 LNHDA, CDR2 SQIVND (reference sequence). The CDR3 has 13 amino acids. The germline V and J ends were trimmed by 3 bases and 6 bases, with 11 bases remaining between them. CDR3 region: CASSMGLGKTQYF. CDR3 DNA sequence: TGTGCCAGTAGTATGGGGCTAGGCAAGACCCAGTACTTC.

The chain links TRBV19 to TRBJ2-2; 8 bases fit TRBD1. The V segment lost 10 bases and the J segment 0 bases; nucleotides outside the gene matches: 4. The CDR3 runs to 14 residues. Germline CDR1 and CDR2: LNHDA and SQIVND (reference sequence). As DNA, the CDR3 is TGTGCCACGTCGGGACAGGCGAACACCGGGGAGCTGTTTTTT. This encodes CATSGQANTGELFF.